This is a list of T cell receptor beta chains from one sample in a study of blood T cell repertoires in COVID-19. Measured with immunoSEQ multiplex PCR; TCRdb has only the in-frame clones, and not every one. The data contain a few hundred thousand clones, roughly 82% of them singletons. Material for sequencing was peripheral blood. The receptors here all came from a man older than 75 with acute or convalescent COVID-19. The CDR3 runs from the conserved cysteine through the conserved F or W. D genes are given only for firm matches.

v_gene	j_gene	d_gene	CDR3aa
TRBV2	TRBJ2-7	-	CATSTDGGYEQYF
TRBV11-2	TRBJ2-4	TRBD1	CASSRGGTPGQSKYF
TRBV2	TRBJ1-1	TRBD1	CASSGLGRGSGEAFF
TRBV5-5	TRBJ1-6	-	CASSRGSQSLHF
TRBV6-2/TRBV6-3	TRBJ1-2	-	CASSYSAGRYGYTF
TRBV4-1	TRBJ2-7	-	CASSQGLYSYEQYF
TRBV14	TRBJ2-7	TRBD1	CASSERVQGLYYEQYF
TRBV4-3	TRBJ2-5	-	CASSQGGLYQETQYF
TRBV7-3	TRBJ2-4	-	CASSLDGRGGQYF
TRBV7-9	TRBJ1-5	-	CASSLGGARNQPQHF
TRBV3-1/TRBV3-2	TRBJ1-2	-	CASSAGGIANYGYTF
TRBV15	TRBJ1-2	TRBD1	CATSQDRVYGYTF
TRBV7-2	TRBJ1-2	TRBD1	CASGSTGVGYGYTF
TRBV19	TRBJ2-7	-	CASSMGLAYEQYF
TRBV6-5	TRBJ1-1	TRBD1	CASSYRQGAGTEAFF
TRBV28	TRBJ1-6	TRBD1	CASKPGQLNSPLHF
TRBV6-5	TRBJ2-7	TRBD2	CASRRLAQSGEQYF
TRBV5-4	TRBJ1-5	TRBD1	CASSLGGSDRAGNQPQHF
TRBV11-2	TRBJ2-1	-	CASSLIRDEQFF
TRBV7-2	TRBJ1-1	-	CASSLGGFQTEAFF
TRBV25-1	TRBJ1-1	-	CASSEYQETEAFF
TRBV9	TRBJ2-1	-	CASSLTSPPREQFF
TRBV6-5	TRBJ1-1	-	CASRNREGGTEAFF
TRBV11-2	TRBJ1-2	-	CASSFRNYGYTF
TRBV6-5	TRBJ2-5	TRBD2	CASSRGGLAGETQYF
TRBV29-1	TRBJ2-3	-	CSVVGQPITDTQYF
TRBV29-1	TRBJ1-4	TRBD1	CSAGQASNEKLFF
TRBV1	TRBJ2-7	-	CTSSQPSLAGGSLPHEQYF
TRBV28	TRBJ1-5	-	CASSLHGGWVGQPQHF
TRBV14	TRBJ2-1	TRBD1	CASSHGTGWANEQFF
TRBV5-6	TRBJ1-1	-	CASTAAPGDGEAFF
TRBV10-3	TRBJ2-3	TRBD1	CAISEDRGADTQYF
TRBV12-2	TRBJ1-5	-	CASRISGTRDSNQPQHF
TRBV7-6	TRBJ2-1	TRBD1	CASSGGQGSYNEQFF
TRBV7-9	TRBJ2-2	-	CASSPRNTGELFF
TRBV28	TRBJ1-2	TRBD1	CASSRLRGQGGADGYTF
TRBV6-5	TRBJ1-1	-	CASNTPKTEAFF
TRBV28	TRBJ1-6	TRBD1	CASSRPLTGVSPLHF
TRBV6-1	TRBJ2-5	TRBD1	CASREGGSGYETQYF
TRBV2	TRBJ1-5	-	CASSEAPGIPQHF
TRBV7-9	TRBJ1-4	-	CASSLAEVVGEKLFF
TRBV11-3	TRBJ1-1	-	CASSFGSGNTEAFF
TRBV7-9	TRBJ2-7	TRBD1	CASSPRGSSYEQYF
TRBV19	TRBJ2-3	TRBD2	CASSRVGRESDTQYF
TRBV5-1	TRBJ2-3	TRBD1	CATGQDTDTQYF
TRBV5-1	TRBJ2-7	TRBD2	CASSLALAGEGEQYF
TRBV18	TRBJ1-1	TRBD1	CASSLTGGVAEAFF
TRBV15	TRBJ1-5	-	CATSRGRRAGIENQPQHF
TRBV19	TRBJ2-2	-	CASSIDLDTGELFF
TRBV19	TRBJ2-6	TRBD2	CASSRTRDFEANVLTF
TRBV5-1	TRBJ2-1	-	CASSSGSFANEQFF
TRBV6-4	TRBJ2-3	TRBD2	CASSRLAGGTDTQYF